Listed below are T cell receptor beta chains from one sample, sequenced in a study of CD8 T cells in ankylosing spondylitis. A single record per CDR3 protein comes from TCRdb applying MiXCR to the 5' RACE reads. Among around 150,000 distinct CDR3 sequences listed, about an eighth were seen once. The sequencing input was blood, either unsorted or a sorted T cell fraction (not recorded which). The receptors derive from a female donor with ankylosing spondylitis or in good health (not recorded which). The CDR3 runs from the conserved cysteine through the conserved F or W. The D gene is left open where the match is weak. Clone size is given for some rows only: seen once, a few or many times, or a class if the clone is expanded.

d_call,v_call,clone_size,cdr3_length,j_call,cdr3_aa,cdr3_nt
NA,TRBV20-1,many,13,TRBJ1-5,CSATGPNNQPQHF,TGCAGTGCGACGGGGCCTAATAATCAGCCCCAGCATTTT
TRBD1,TRBV5-1,many,14,TRBJ1-2,CASSFGTGTYGYTF,TGCGCCAGCAGCTTTGGGACAGGGACCTATGGCTACACCTTC
TRBD1,TRBV24-1,many,18,TRBJ1-5,CATSDSGTGVHGNQPQHF,TGTGCCACCAGTGATTCCGGGACAGGGGTACACGGCAATCAGCCCCAGCATTTT
NA,TRBV27,few,14,TRBJ1-5,CASSGKKGNQPQHF,TGTGCCAGCAGTGGTAAGAAGGGCAATCAGCCCCAGCATTTT
TRBD1,TRBV28,many,13,TRBJ1-1,CASSLSRGGEAFF,TGTGCCAGCAGTTTATCCAGGGGGGGTGAAGCTTTCTTT
TRBD1,TRBV5-1,many,14,TRBJ2-1,CASSPDREGNEQFF,TGCGCCAGCAGTCCGGACAGGGAAGGCAATGAGCAGTTCTTC
TRBD1,TRBV24-1,NA,14,TRBJ2-7,CATVTGGESYEQYF,TGTGCCACCGTAACAGGGGGTGAGTCCTACGAGCAGTACTTC
NA,TRBV7-8,many,16,TRBJ1-5,CASSPRGTEVNQPQHF,TGTGCCAGCAGCCCCCGTGGGACTGAAGTCAATCAGCCCCAGCATTTT
TRBD1,TRBV12-3/TRBV12-4,many,20,TRBJ2-2,CASSDRDRGLLSANTGELFF,TGTGCCAGCAGCGACCGGGACAGGGGTCTTTTGAGTGCTAACACCGGGGAGCTGTTTTTT
NA,TRBV20-1,many,12,TRBJ2-7,CSAPGRAYEQYF,TGCAGTGCGCCGGGAAGGGCCTACGAGCAGTACTTC
NA,TRBV7-6,NA,15,TRBJ2-1,CASSLFGSRNNEQFF,TGTGCCAGCAGCTTATTTGGGTCCCGGAACAATGAGCAGTTCTTC
NA,TRBV11-2,many,15,TRBJ2-2,CASSLEGGYTGELFF,TGTGCCAGCAGCTTAGAGGGGGGCTACACCGGGGAGCTGTTTTTT
TRBD1,TRBV12-3/TRBV12-4,NA,13,TRBJ2-5,CASSFDREETQYF,TGTGCCAGCAGTTTCGACAGGGAAGAGACCCAGTACTTC
TRBD1,TRBV28,NA,15,TRBJ2-7,CASRTIRDSTYEQYF,TGTGCCAGCAGAACAATCCGGGACAGCACCTACGAGCAGTACTTC